The rows below give T cell receptor beta chains drawn from one sample of a study of cytomegalovirus exposure and HLA in healthy donors. Generated by immunoSEQ multiplex PCR, the TCRdb table keeps only in-frame clones and is missing some. This sample has some 150,000 clones, with more than 85% found just once. The sample taken for sequencing was PBMCs. The source is a man aged 18 to 35 in good health and CMV-seronegative. Each CDR3 is given with its conserved first and last residue. D genes are given only for firm matches. Clone size, where shown, is once, few, many, or a class for clones that have expanded.

clone_size: .
v_call: TRBV19
d_call: TRBD2
j_call: TRBJ2-2
cdr3_nt: TGTGCCAGTAGTATATTGTTGGGACTAGCGGGAGAGTCCACCGGGGAGCTGTTTTTT
cdr3_aa: CASSILLGLAGESTGELFF

clone_size: .
v_call: TRBV5-4
d_call: TRBD1
j_call: TRBJ2-3
cdr3_nt: TGTGCCAGCAGCTTGGGGGGACAGGGTAAAACAGATACGCAGTATTTT
cdr3_aa: CASSLGGQGKTDTQYF

clone_size: once
v_call: TRBV9
d_call: TRBD2
j_call: TRBJ2-5
cdr3_nt: TGTGCCAGCAGCGTAGCCGGGGGGGTCGGTGGGACCCAGTACTTC
cdr3_aa: CASSVAGGVGGTQYF

clone_size: once
v_call: TRBV7-3
d_call: .
j_call: TRBJ1-1
cdr3_nt: TGTGCCAGCAGCTTAAACCCCGGGGTCGGGGCTGAAGCTTTCTTT
cdr3_aa: CASSLNPGVGAEAFF

clone_size: few
v_call: TRBV2
d_call: TRBD1
j_call: TRBJ1-2
cdr3_nt: TGTGCCAGCATGACAGGGTTCTATGGCTACACCTTC
cdr3_aa: CASMTGFYGYTF

clone_size: .
v_call: TRBV5-6
d_call: TRBD1
j_call: TRBJ1-5
cdr3_nt: TGTGCCAGCAGTTACGGGACAGGGGATCAGCCCCAGCATTTT
cdr3_aa: CASSYGTGDQPQHF

clone_size: .
v_call: TRBV7-2
d_call: TRBD2
j_call: TRBJ2-1
cdr3_nt: TGTGCCAGCAGCCCCTATCCGGGACTAGCGGGGTTGGGTGAGCAGTTCTTC
cdr3_aa: CASSPYPGLAGLGEQFF

clone_size: .
v_call: TRBV6-6
d_call: TRBD1
j_call: TRBJ2-7
cdr3_nt: TGTGCCAGCAGTTACAGGGGGCGCACCTACGAGCAGTACTTC
cdr3_aa: CASSYRGRTYEQYF

clone_size: .
v_call: TRBV11-3
d_call: .
j_call: TRBJ2-1
cdr3_nt: TGTGCCAGCAGCTTGAGGGGGTACAATGAGCAGTTCTTC
cdr3_aa: CASSLRGYNEQFF

clone_size: .
v_call: TRBV5-5
d_call: .
j_call: TRBJ2-7
cdr3_nt: TGTGCCAGCAGTTTGTCAGGGGACGAGCAGTACTTC
cdr3_aa: CASSLSGDEQYF

clone_size: .
v_call: TRBV11-2
d_call: TRBD1
j_call: TRBJ2-1
cdr3_nt: TGTGCCAGCAGCGCTCGACAGGGGGCGATAAACAATGAGCAGTTCTTC
cdr3_aa: CASSARQGAINNEQFF

clone_size: once
v_call: TRBV2
d_call: TRBD2
j_call: TRBJ2-3
cdr3_nt: TGTGCCAGCAGGGCGGGAGTGGGAACAGATACGCAGTATTTT
cdr3_aa: CASRAGVGTDTQYF

clone_size: .
v_call: TRBV7-9
d_call: .
j_call: TRBJ2-2
cdr3_nt: TGTGCCAGCAGCTTAGAGCATAGGCTAGCTGATCTCACCGGGGAGCTGTTTTTT
cdr3_aa: CASSLEHRLADLTGELFF

clone_size: .
v_call: TRBV6-5
d_call: .
j_call: TRBJ1-2
cdr3_nt: TGTGCCAGCACGTTACGGGGGGGGGCTAACTATGGCTACACCTTC
cdr3_aa: CASTLRGGANYGYTF

clone_size: .
v_call: TRBV9
d_call: .
j_call: TRBJ1-6
cdr3_nt: TGTGCCAGCAGCGTAGTCCCCGCGGGGGGCTCAATAAATTCACCCCTCCACTTT
cdr3_aa: CASSVVPAGGSINSPLHF

clone_size: .
v_call: TRBV7-9
d_call: TRBD2
j_call: TRBJ2-7
cdr3_nt: TGTGCCAGCAGTGGACTAGCGGGGGGCCCATGGGAGCAGTACTTC
cdr3_aa: CASSGLAGGPWEQYF

clone_size: .
v_call: TRBV5-1
d_call: .
j_call: TRBJ2-1
cdr3_nt: TGCGCCAGCAGCACGGGGGGCCGCAATGAGCAGTTCTTC
cdr3_aa: CASSTGGRNEQFF

clone_size: .
v_call: TRBV6-5
d_call: TRBD1
j_call: TRBJ1-2
cdr3_nt: TGTGCCAGCAGTTACGGGACAGGGTCTGGCTACACCTTC
cdr3_aa: CASSYGTGSGYTF

clone_size: few
v_call: TRBV27
d_call: TRBD1
j_call: TRBJ1-1
cdr3_nt: TGTGCCAGCAGTGTCGACAGGGGGAACACTGAAGCTTTCTTT
cdr3_aa: CASSVDRGNTEAFF

clone_size: .
v_call: TRBV6-5
d_call: TRBD2
j_call: TRBJ2-5
cdr3_nt: TGTGCCAGCACCTTACTCCTAGCGGGGGAGACCCAGTACTTC
cdr3_aa: CASTLLLAGETQYF

clone_size: .
v_call: TRBV19
d_call: .
j_call: TRBJ1-6
cdr3_nt: TGTGCCAGTACCGTCGTGAGCTCCTATAATTCACCCCTCCACTTT
cdr3_aa: CASTVVSSYNSPLHF

clone_size: .
v_call: TRBV13
d_call: TRBD2
j_call: TRBJ2-5
cdr3_nt: TGTGCCAGCAGCCCCCCCCGGGGGGATGGGGAGACCCAGTACTTC
cdr3_aa: CASSPPRGDGETQYF

clone_size: .
v_call: TRBV6-1
d_call: TRBD1
j_call: TRBJ1-5
cdr3_nt: TGTGCCAGCAGTGATTCAACCGGGACAGGGCAATATAGCAATCAGCCCCAGCATTTT
cdr3_aa: CASSDSTGTGQYSNQPQHF

clone_size: .
v_call: TRBV5-1
d_call: .
j_call: TRBJ2-1
cdr3_nt: TGCGCCAGCAGAGGACTTAACAATGAGCAGTTCTTC
cdr3_aa: CASRGLNNEQFF

clone_size: .
v_call: TRBV2
d_call: .
j_call: TRBJ2-1
cdr3_nt: TGTGCCAGCAAGACGGACGACAGAGGGCAGTTCTTC
cdr3_aa: CASKTDDRGQFF